This is a list of T cell receptor beta chains from one sample in a study of beta chain features in type 1 diabetes. Sequencing was performed with immunoSEQ multiplex PCR; in TCRdb, only in-frame clones are kept and a portion is missing. The sample yields 300,000 to 400,000 clones, roughly 14% seen once. The specimen was naive CD4+ T cells from blood. The receptors shown here come from a woman under 30 with type 1 diabetes. Both conserved end residues are part of each CDR3. The size field is filled for only some rows; it gives once, few, many or a size class.

clone_size: few; j_call: TRBJ2-3; v_call: TRBV11-2; cdr3_aa: CASSLVAGVGGTDTQYF
clone_size: -; j_call: TRBJ1-2; v_call: TRBV19; cdr3_aa: CASSSLPRDYGYTF
clone_size: -; j_call: TRBJ2-5; v_call: TRBV19; cdr3_aa: CASATRTGRETQYF
clone_size: -; j_call: TRBJ1-4; v_call: TRBV30; cdr3_aa: CAWSVAGSEKLFF
clone_size: few; j_call: TRBJ1-5; v_call: TRBV30; cdr3_aa: CAWSVSGGVPQHF
clone_size: -; j_call: TRBJ1-1; v_call: TRBV18; cdr3_aa: CASSQGQNTEAFF
clone_size: -; j_call: TRBJ2-2; v_call: TRBV2; cdr3_aa: CASSDQGAGELFF
clone_size: -; j_call: TRBJ2-1; v_call: TRBV11-3; cdr3_aa: CASSLGTGLNEQFF
clone_size: few; j_call: TRBJ1-5; v_call: TRBV12-5; cdr3_aa: CASDPGQGHQPQHF
clone_size: few; j_call: TRBJ2-1; v_call: TRBV9; cdr3_aa: CASSVNNEQFF